This T cell receptor beta chain stems from a study of T cell responses to AZD1222 COVID-19 vaccine. This CDR3 comprises 15 residues. V was pared by 5 bases and J by 3 bases, with 8 bases of the junction left unmatched. Germline CDR1 SGHAT, CDR2 FQNNGV. Of note for this clone: What it binds is not known.

Only in-frame clones appear in the TCRdb table, and some are missing; sequencing was by immunoSEQ multiplex PCR. Found here are 250,000 to 300,000 clones, 85% to 95% of them singletons; the top ten hold roughly 0.6%. General study findings and limits: Only a handful of AZD1222 recipients, several in all, had baseline seropositivity.

The chain has TRBV11-2 and TRBJ2-7; 9 bases map to TRBD1. The TCR was taken from an adult who received the AZD1222 COVID-19 vaccine. Here the sequenced sample was peripheral blood, taken 28 days after the second AZD1222 dose. The CDR3 here is CASSLSRTGVYEQYF. CDR3 DNA sequence: TGTGCCAGCAGCCTTTCCCGGACAGGGGTCTACGAGCAGTACTTC.